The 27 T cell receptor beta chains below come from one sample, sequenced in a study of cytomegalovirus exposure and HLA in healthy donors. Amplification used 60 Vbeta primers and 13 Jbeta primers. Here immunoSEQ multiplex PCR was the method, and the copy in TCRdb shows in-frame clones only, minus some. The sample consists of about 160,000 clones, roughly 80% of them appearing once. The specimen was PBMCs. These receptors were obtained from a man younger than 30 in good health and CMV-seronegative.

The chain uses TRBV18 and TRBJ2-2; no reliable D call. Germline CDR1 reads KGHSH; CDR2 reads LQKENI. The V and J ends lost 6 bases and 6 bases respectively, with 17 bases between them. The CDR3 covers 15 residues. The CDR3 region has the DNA TGTGCCAGCTCGCCGATAAACCTAGTGGCCGGGGAGCTGTTTTTT. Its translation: CASSPINLVAGELFF.

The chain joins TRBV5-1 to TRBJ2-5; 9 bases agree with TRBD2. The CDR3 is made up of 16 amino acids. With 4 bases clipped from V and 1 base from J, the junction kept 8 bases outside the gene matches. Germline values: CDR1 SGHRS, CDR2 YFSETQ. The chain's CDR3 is CASSGAGGQRQETQYF. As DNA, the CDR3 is TGCGCCAGCAGCGGTGCGGGGGGGCAACGCCAAGAGACCCAGTACTTC.

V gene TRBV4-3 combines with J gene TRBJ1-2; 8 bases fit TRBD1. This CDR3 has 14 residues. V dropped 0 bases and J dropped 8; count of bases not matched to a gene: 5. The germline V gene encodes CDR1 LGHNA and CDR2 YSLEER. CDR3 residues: CASSQEVTGVGYTF. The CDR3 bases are TGCGCCAGCAGCCAAGAAGTGACAGGGGTCGGCTACACCTTC.

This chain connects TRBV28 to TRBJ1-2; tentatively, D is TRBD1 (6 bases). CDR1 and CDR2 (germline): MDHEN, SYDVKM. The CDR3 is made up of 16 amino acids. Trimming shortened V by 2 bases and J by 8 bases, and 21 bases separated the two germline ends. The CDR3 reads CASSLPEGWGQGGYTF. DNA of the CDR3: TGTGCCAGCAGTTTACCTGAAGGATGGGGGCAGGGAGGCTACACCTTC.

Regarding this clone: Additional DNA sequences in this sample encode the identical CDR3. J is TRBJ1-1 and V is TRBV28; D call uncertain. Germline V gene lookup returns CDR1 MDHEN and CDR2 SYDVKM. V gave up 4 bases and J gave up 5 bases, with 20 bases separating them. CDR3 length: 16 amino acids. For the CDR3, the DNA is TGTGCCAGCAGTTCCCCTGCGGGCCCCGAGGGTACTGAAGCTTTCTTT. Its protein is CASSSPAGPEGTEAFF.

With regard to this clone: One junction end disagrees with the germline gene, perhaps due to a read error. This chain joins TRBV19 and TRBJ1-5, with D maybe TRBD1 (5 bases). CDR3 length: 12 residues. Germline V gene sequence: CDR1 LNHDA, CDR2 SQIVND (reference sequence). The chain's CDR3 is CASSIAGGSEVF. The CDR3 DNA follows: TGTGCCAGTAGTATAGCGGGGGGGTCAGAAGTTTTT.

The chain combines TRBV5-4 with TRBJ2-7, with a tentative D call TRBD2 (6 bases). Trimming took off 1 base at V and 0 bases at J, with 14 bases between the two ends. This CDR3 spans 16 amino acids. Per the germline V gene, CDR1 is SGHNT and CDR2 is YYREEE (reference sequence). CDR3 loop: CASSLTPSAISYEQYF. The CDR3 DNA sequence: TGTGCCAGCAGCTTGACTCCTAGCGCTATCTCCTACGAGCAGTACTTC.

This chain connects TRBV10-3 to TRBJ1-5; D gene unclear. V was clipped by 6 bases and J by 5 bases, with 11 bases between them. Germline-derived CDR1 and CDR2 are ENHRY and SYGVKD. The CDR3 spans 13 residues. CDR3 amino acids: CAIRETSDQPQHF. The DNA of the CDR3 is TGTGCCATCAGGGAAACTAGTGATCAGCCCCAGCATTTT.

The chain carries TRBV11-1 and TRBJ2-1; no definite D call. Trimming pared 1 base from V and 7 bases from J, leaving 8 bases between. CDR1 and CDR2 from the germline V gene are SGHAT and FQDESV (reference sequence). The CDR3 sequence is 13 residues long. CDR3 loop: CASSLGERNEQFF. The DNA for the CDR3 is TGTGCCAGCAGCTTAGGAGAGAGGAATGAGCAGTTCTTC.

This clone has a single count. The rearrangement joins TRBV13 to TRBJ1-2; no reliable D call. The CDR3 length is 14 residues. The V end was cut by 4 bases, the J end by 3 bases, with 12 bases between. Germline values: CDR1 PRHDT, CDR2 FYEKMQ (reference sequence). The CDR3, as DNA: TGTGCCAGCAGCTCCCCCGGGAACGACTATGGCTACACCTTC. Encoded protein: CASSSPGNDYGYTF.

The chain's CDR3 is CASSRGRWEKLFF. CDR3 coding DNA: TGTGCCAGCAGTCGAGGAAGGTGGGAAAAACTGTTTTTT. This chain connects TRBV28 to TRBJ1-4; D remains ambiguous. The CDR3 is 13 residues long. Germline CDR1 is MDHEN and CDR2 is SYDVKM. V was clipped by 5 bases and J by 8 bases, with 12 bases between them.

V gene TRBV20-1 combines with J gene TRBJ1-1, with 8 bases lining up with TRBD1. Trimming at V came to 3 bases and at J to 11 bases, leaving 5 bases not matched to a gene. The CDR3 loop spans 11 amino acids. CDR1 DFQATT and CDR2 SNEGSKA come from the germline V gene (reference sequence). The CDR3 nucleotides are TGCAGTGCTAGCCTCCGGGACAGGGCTTTCTTT. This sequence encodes CSASLRDRAFF.

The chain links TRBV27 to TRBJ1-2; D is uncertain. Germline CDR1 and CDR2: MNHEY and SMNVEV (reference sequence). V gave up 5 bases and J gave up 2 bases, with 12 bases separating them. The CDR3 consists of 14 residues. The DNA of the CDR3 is TGTGCCAGCAGTGAAGCAACAGAGAACTATGGCTACACCTTC. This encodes CASSEATENYGYTF.

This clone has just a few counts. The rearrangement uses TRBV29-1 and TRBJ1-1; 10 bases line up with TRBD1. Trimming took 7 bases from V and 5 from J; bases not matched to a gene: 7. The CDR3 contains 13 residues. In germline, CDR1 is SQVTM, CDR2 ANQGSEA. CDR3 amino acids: CSALRQGATEAFF. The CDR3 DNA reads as TGCAGCGCTTTACGACAGGGGGCAACTGAAGCTTTCTTT.

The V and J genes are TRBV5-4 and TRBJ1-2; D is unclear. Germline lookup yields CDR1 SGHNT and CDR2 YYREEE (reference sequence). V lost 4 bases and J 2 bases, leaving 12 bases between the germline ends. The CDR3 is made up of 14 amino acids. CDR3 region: CASSGEGRNYGYTF. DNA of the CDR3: TGTGCCAGCAGCGGCGAGGGCAGAAACTATGGCTACACCTTC.

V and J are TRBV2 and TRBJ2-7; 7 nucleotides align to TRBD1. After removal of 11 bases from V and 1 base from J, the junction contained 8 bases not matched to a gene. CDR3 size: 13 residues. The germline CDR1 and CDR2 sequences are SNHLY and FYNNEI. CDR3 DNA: TGTGCCGGGACGGACAGGCAGTCCTACGAGCAGTACTTC. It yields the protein CAGTDRQSYEQYF.

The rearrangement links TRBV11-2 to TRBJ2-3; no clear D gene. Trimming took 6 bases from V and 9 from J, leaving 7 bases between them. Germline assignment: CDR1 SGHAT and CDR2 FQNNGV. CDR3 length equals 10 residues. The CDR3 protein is CASSFGTQYF. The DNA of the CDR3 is TGTGCCAGCAGTTTCGGGACGCAGTATTTT.

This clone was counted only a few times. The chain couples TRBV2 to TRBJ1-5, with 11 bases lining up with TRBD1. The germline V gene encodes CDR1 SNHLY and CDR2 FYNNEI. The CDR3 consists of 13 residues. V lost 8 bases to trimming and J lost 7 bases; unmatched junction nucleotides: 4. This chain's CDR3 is CASRTGGGQPQHF. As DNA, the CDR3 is TGTGCCAGCCGGACAGGGGGCGGGCAGCCCCAGCATTTT.

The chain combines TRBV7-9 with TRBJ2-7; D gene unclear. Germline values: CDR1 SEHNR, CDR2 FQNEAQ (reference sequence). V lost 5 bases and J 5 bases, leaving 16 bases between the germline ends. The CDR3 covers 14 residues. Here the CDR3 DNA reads TGTGCCAGCAGCCCCGTGTCGTATCCGGACGAGCAGTACTTC. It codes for CASSPVSYPDEQYF. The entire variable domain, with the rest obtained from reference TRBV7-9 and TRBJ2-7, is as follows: DTGVSQNPRHKITKRGQNVTFRCDPISEHNRLYWYRQTLGQGPEFLTYFQNEAQLEKSRLLSDRFSAERPKGSFSTLEIQRTEQGDSAMYLCASSPVSYPDEQYFGPGTRLTVT.

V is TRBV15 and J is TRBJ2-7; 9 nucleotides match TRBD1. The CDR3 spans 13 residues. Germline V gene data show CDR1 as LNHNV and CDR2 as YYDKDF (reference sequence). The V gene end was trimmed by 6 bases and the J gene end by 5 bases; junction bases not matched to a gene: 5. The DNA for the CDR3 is TGTGCCACCAGAGGGGACAGGGTAGACGAGCAGTACTTC. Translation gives CATRGDRVDEQYF. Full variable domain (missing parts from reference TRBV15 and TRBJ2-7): DAMVIQNPRYQVTQFGKPVTLSCSQTLNHNVMYWYQQKSSQAPKLLFHYYDKDFNNEADTPDNFQSRRPNTSFCFLDIRSPGLGDTAMYLCATRGDRVDEQYFGPGTRLTVT.

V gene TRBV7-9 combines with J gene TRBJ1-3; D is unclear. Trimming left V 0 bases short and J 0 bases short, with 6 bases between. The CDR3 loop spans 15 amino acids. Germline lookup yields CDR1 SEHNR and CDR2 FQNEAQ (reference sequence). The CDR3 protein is CASSLALASGNTIYF. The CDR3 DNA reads TGTGCCAGCAGCTTAGCCCTAGCCTCTGGAAACACCATATATTTT.

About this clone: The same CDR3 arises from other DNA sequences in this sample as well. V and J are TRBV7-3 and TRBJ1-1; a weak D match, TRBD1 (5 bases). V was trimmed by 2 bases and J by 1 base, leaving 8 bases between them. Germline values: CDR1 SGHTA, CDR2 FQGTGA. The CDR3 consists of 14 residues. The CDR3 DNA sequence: TGTGCCAGCAGCTTAGGGGCAGGGAACACTGAAGCTTTCTTT. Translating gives CASSLGAGNTEAFF.

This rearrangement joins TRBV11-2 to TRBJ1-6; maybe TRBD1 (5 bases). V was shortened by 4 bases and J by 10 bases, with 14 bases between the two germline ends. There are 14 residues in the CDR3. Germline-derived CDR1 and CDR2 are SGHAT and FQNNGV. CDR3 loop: CASSSNSGRSPLHF. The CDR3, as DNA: TGTGCCAGCAGCTCAAACTCAGGGCGGTCACCCCTCCACTTT.

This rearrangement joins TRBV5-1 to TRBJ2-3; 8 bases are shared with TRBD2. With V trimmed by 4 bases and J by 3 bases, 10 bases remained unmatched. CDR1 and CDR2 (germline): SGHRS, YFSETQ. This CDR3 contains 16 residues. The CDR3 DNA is TGCGCCAGCAGCCCGGACGGGAGGGCGTGGACAGATACGCAGTATTTT. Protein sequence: CASSPDGRAWTDTQYF.

As DNA, the CDR3 is TGTGCCAGCAGCTTTGGTGGACAGGGGGCCAGTGGCTACACCTTC. Its protein is CASSFGGQGASGYTF. The V and J genes are TRBV7-9 and TRBJ1-2; TRBD1 matches 11 bases. There are 15 residues in the CDR3. Germline assignment: CDR1 SEHNR and CDR2 FQNEAQ (reference sequence). Unmatched junction bases numbered 7, after V lost 3 bases and J lost 7 bases.

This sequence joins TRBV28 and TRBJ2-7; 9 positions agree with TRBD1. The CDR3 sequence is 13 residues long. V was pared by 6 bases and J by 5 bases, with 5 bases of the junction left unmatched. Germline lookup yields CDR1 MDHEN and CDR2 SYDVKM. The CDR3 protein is CASRTGQGNEQYF. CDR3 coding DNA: TGTGCCAGCAGAACGGGACAGGGCAACGAGCAGTACTTC. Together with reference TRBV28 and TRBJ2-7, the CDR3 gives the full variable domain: DVKVTQSSRYLVKRTGEKVFLECVQDMDHENMFWYRQDPGLGLRLIYFSYDVKMKEKGDIPEGYSVSREKKERFSLILESASTNQTSMYLCASRTGQGNEQYFGPGTRLTVT.

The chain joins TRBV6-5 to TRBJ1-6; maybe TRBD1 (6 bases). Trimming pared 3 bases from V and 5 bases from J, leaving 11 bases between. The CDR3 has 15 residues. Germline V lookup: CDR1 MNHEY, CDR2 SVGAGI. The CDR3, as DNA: TGTGCCAGCAGTTATAGGACAGCCGATAATTCACCCCTCCACTTT. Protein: CASSYRTADNSPLHF.